This note documents a single T cell receptor (beta chain) sequence. Researchers drew on roughly 84 million PBMCs for genomic DNA from unsorted samples. The sample comes from a study of shared clonotypes between healthy human individuals. Assay execution took place at the deep level. Sequencing was performed with immunoSEQ multiplex PCR; in TCRdb, only in-frame clones are kept and a portion is missing. Of 490,000 or so clones listed, 70% to 80% are singletons. The CDR3 spans 14 residues. Germline CDR1 and CDR2: KGHSH and LQKENI. Trimming left V 3 bases short and J 3 bases short, with 11 bases between. This TCR came from a woman aged 40 to 55 in good health. Some clones in this sample may be carry-over from other donors' samples. Sequenced sample: PBMCs. The rearrangement uses TRBV18 and TRBJ1-1, with D uncertain. The CDR3 protein is CASSPTPGDTEAFF. Written as DNA, the CDR3 is TGTGCCAGCTCACCTACGCCTGGGGACACTGAAGCTTTCTTT.